These 26 T cell receptor beta chains came from one sample sequenced in a study of cytomegalovirus exposure and HLA in healthy donors. Researchers ran the PCR with 60 Vbeta and 13 Jbeta primers. Assay: immunoSEQ multiplex PCR; the TCRdb copy retains only in-frame clones and omits some. There are around 190,000 clones in the sample; over 60% occur only once, and 0.9% to 1.2% lies in the top ten. Sequenced: PBMCs. The receptors were sampled from a woman between 35 and 50 years old in good health and CMV-seronegative.

The V call is TRBV6-1, the J call TRBJ1-4; D remains unclear. This CDR3 is 13 amino acids long. Germline V CDR1 and CDR2: MNHNS, SASEGT. Trimming left V 6 bases short and J 4 bases short, with 9 bases between. The CDR3, as DNA: TGTGCCAGCAGGGGAGGGAATAATGAAAAACTGTTTTTT. Encoded protein: CASRGGNNEKLFF.

In its sample, this clone was seen a few times. The gene calls are TRBV27 and TRBJ2-7; the D gene is possibly TRBD1 (5 bases). CDR3 size: 14 residues. In germline, CDR1 is MNHEY, CDR2 SMNVEV (reference sequence). Trimming took off 0 bases at V and 9 bases at J, with 15 bases between the two ends. CDR3 amino acids: CASSLSGPEYGQYF. Written as DNA, the CDR3 is TGTGCCAGCAGTTTATCGGGGCCGGAATATGGGCAGTACTTC.

The gene calls are TRBV18 and TRBJ2-2, with a possible D match to TRBD1 (5 bases). There are 13 residues in the CDR3. Trimming pared 3 bases from V and 8 bases from J, leaving 10 bases between. Germline V lookup: CDR1 KGHSH, CDR2 LQKENI. CDR3 sequence reads: CASSPQGTGELFF. The CDR3 nucleotides read TGTGCCAGCTCACCGCAGGGTACAGGGGAGCTGTTTTTT.

This clone occurred a few times. The chain couples TRBV29-1 to TRBJ1-1, with D possibly matching TRBD1 (6 bases). V lost 7 bases and J lost 0, with 9 bases in between. The CDR3 has 12 amino acids. Germline values: CDR1 SQVTM, CDR2 ANQGSEA. The CDR3 bases are TGCAGCGCGGGACATCTGAACACTGAAGCTTTCTTT. Protein sequence: CSAGHLNTEAFF.

This chain connects TRBV5-1 to TRBJ2-5; 14 nucleotides line up with TRBD2. With 3 bases clipped from V and 3 bases from J, the junction kept 7 bases outside the gene matches. Per germline, CDR1 SGHRS and CDR2 YFSETQ. CDR3 length equals 17 residues. CDR3 amino acids: CASSWGLAGVKKETQYF. In DNA form, the CDR3 reads TGCGCCAGCAGCTGGGGACTAGCGGGAGTAAAGAAAGAGACCCAGTACTTC. Supplemented by reference TRBV5-1 and TRBJ2-5, the full variable domain reads KAGVTQTPRYLIKTRGQQVTLSCSPISGHRSVSWYQQTPGQGLQFLFEYFSETQRNKGNFPGRFSGRQFSNSRSEMNVSTLELGDSALYLCASSWGLAGVKKETQYFGPGTRLLVL.

This rearrangement joins TRBV7-9 to TRBJ2-1, with 10 bases aligning to TRBD2. Germline V gene sequence: CDR1 SEHNR, CDR2 FQNEAQ (reference sequence). This CDR3 is 13 amino acids long. With 7 bases clipped from V and 7 bases from J, the junction kept 4 bases outside the gene matches. CDR3 protein: CASTPTSGNEQFF. DNA for the CDR3: TGTGCCAGCACCCCGACTAGCGGGAATGAGCAGTTCTTC.

The J gene is TRBJ2-1, the V gene TRBV5-1, with TRBD2 matching 13 bases. Germline V gene sequence: CDR1 SGHRS, CDR2 YFSETQ. V shed 0 bases, J shed 2 bases, and the junction held 2 bases outside the gene matches. The CDR3 sequence is 17 residues long. CDR3 loop: CASSLAGTSGAYNEQFF. The CDR3 nucleotides read TGCGCCAGCAGCTTGGCCGGGACTAGCGGGGCCTACAATGAGCAGTTCTTC.

J is TRBJ1-2 and V is TRBV18, with 8 positions matching TRBD1. The CDR3 loop spans 13 amino acids. J was trimmed by 3 bases and V by 6 bases; bases with no gene match: 3. The V gene's germline CDR1 is KGHSH and CDR2 LQKENI. The CDR3, as DNA: TGTGCCAGCTCGCTACAGGGGGACTATGGCTACACCTTC. Protein sequence: CASSLQGDYGYTF. Filled out from reference TRBV18 and TRBJ1-2, the complete variable domain reads NAGVMQNPRHLVRRRGQEARLRCSPMKGHSHVYWYRQLPEEGLKFMVYLQKENIIDESGMPKERFSAEFPKEGPSILRIQQVVRGDSAAYFCASSLQGDYGYTFGSGTRLTVV.

About this clone: A read error may account for a junction end that differs from germline. This chain joins TRBV7-7 and TRBJ2-3; 7 positions match TRBD1. The CDR3 spans 14 residues. Germline V gene lookup returns CDR1 SSHAT and CDR2 FNYEAQ (reference sequence). The CDR3 protein is CASSLGQGTDTQYF. In DNA form, the CDR3 reads TGTGCTAGCAGCTTAGGACAGGGCACAGATACGCAGTATTTT. The full variable domain, rest sourced from reference TRBV7-7 and TRBJ2-3, is GAGVSQSPRYKVTKRGQDVTLRCDPISSHATLYWYQQALGQGPEFLTYFNYEAQPDKSGLPSDRFSAERPEGSISTLTIQRTEQRDSAMYRCASSLGQGTDTQYFGPGTRLTVL.

Only one count was recorded for this clone. This chain uses TRBV7-2 with TRBJ2-7; 7 bases map to TRBD1. The CDR3 is 14 amino acids. Germline V gene lookup returns CDR1 SGHTA and CDR2 FQGNSA. J gave up 2 bases and V 5 bases, and 6 bases lay outside the gene matches. The CDR3 coding sequence is TGTGCCAGCAGCGTCGGGACAGCCACCTACGAGCAGTACTTC. Its translation is CASSVGTATYEQYF. Full variable domain (rest looked up from reference TRBV7-2 and TRBJ2-7): GAGVSQSPSNKVTEKGKDVELRCDPISGHTALYWYRQSLGQGLEFLIYFQGNSAPDKSGLPSDRFSAERTGGSVSTLTIQRTQQEDSAVYLCASSVGTATYEQYFGPGTRLTVT.

The rearrangement links TRBV6-6 to TRBJ2-1, with TRBD2 identical over 7 bases. This CDR3 is built from 14 residues. Germline assignment: CDR1 MNHNY and CDR2 SVGAGI (reference sequence). Trimming at V came to 5 bases and at J to 8 bases, leaving 9 bases not matched to a gene. CDR3 protein: CASSAPSGFYEQFF. In DNA, the CDR3 is TGTGCCAGCAGTGCCCCTAGCGGTTTCTATGAGCAGTTCTTC.

This clone was seen only a few times. The chain has TRBV11-3 and TRBJ2-5, with D tentatively TRBD2 (6 bases). V was shortened by 5 bases and J by 5 bases, with 15 bases between the two germline ends. This CDR3 comprises 14 residues. Germline V CDR1 and CDR2: SGHNT, YENEEA. CDR3 bases: TGTGCCAGCAGCAAGACTAGAGGGGTGGAGACCCAGTACTTC. Protein: CASSKTRGVETQYF.

With respect to this clone: Because it lacks the conserved phenylalanine or tryptophan at the end, this CDR3 is likely a read error. The limits of the CDR3 on the DNA are not certain, so only TCRdb's listed CDR3 is given. The gene calls are TRBV18 and TRBJ1-2; the table's D call, TRBD1, was not checked against the DNA. Including both end residues, the CDR3 is 15 amino acids long. Germline CDR1 is KGHSH and CDR2 is LQKENI. CDR3 sequence reads: CASSPDFLTGQSPSV.

This rearrangement joins TRBV9 to TRBJ2-2; TRBD2 matches 8 bases. The CDR3 runs to 15 residues. Trimming at V came to 2 bases and at J to 6 bases, leaving 6 bases not matched to a gene. Germline-derived CDR1 and CDR2 are SGDLS and YYNGEE. This CDR3 reads CASSVTAGDAGELFF. The CDR3 DNA sequence: TGTGCCAGCAGCGTGACAGCGGGAGATGCCGGGGAGCTGTTTTTT.

The chain joins TRBV5-1 to TRBJ1-2, with no clear D. Per the germline V gene, CDR1 is SGHRS and CDR2 is YFSETQ. Trimming shortened V by 0 bases and J by 2 bases, and 5 bases separated the two germline ends. The CDR3 runs 13 residues. Here the CDR3 DNA reads TGCGCCAGCAGCTTGGCGGAGAACTATGGCTACACCTTC. Translated: CASSLAENYGYTF.

This clone is a singleton in its sample. The chain joins TRBV11-3 to TRBJ1-5; 9 nucleotides line up with TRBD1. Germline V CDR1 and CDR2: SGHNT, YENEEA. This CDR3 has 15 amino acids. J gave up 5 bases and V 1 base, and 3 bases lay outside the gene matches. The CDR3 DNA sequence: TGTGCCAGCAGCTTAGGAGGACAGGGGTATCAGCCCCAGCATTTT. It specifies CASSLGGQGYQPQHF.

The rearrangement links TRBV9 to TRBJ2-1, with 10 positions matching TRBD2. V gave up 0 bases and J gave up 9 bases; unmatched junction bases: 6. The CDR3 sequence is 15 residues long. Germline V gene lookup returns CDR1 SGDLS and CDR2 YYNGEE. CDR3 bases: TGTGCCAGCAGCGTAGGCCTAGCGGGAGAGGGTGAGCAGTTCTTC. It is translated as CASSVGLAGEGEQFF.

The rearrangement joins TRBV30 to TRBJ2-2; D perhaps matches TRBD2 (7 bases). V dropped 0 bases and J dropped 7 bases, with 15 bases sitting between them. Germline CDR1 reads GTSNPN; CDR2 reads SVGIG (reference sequence). The CDR3 covers 15 residues. The CDR3 DNA reads as TGTGCCTGGAGTGTAGGGGGGGGATTTGGCGGGGAGCTGTTTTTT. Its protein product is CAWSVGGGFGGELFF.

This chain uses TRBV7-9 with TRBJ2-2, with 7 bases aligning to TRBD1. Germline V gene sequence: CDR1 SEHNR, CDR2 FQNEAQ (reference sequence). Losses at the gene ends were 5 bases for V and 5 bases for J; bases not matched to a gene: 11. This CDR3 is built from 16 residues. The CDR3 DNA is TGTGCCAGCAGCGCTTTGACAGGGTCCCCTACCGGGGAGCTGTTTTTT. Translated: CASSALTGSPTGELFF.

The V call is TRBV15, the J call TRBJ1-4; possible D gene TRBD1, 5 bases. V was trimmed by 0 bases and J by 5 bases, leaving 13 bases between them. Germline V lookup: CDR1 LNHNV, CDR2 YYDKDF (reference sequence). This CDR3 contains 16 residues. CDR3 nucleotide sequence: TGTGCCACCAGCAGAGAGCGGGGCGGCGTCAATGAAAAACTGTTTTTT. Its protein product is CATSRERGGVNEKLFF.

This chain uses TRBV21-1 with TRBJ2-7; the table's D call, TRBD2, was not checked against the DNA. TRBV21-1 is a pseudogene locus. The CDR3 has 13 amino acids. In nucleotides, the CDR3 is TGTGCCAGCAGCAAAAGGCAAGCGGGAGAGCAGTACGTC. Translated: CASSKRQAGEQYV.

A few counts support this clone. The gene calls are TRBV15 and TRBJ2-5; D gene unclear. This CDR3 is 13 amino acids long. Germline CDR1 LNHNV, CDR2 YYDKDF (reference sequence). The ends were cut back, 0 bases at V and 5 bases at J, with 7 bases in the middle. CDR3 sequence: CATSRDVVETQYF. The DNA for the CDR3 is TGTGCCACCAGCAGAGATGTCGTGGAGACCCAGTACTTC.

This clone was found a few times. J is TRBJ2-3 and V is TRBV6-6, with 14 bases matching TRBD2. CDR1 and CDR2 (germline): MNHNY, SVGAGI (reference sequence). The V segment lost 2 bases and the J segment 6 bases; nucleotides outside the gene matches: 4. The CDR3 runs to 16 residues. The CDR3 nucleotides are TGTGCCAGCAGTTACGGACTAGCGGGGGGATCGGATACGCAGTATTTT. Protein sequence: CASSYGLAGGSDTQYF.

The genes are TRBV7-2 and TRBJ2-5; 12 bases are shared with TRBD2. The CDR3 spans 16 residues. J gave up 2 bases and V 2 bases, and 3 bases lay outside the gene matches. Looked up from germline, CDR1 is SGHTA and CDR2 is FQGNSA. The CDR3 nucleotides read TGTGCCAGCAGCTTAATTCTAGCGGGAGGGCAAGAGACCCAGTACTTC. Its translation: CASSLILAGGQETQYF. Full variable domain (missing parts from reference TRBV7-2 and TRBJ2-5): GAGVSQSPSNKVTEKGKDVELRCDPISGHTALYWYRQSLGQGLEFLIYFQGNSAPDKSGLPSDRFSAERTGGSVSTLTIQRTQQEDSAVYLCASSLILAGGQETQYFGPGTRLLVL.

The V gene is TRBV4-3, the J gene TRBJ2-1, with 10 bases matching TRBD2. The J segment lost 10 bases and the V segment lost 1 base, leaving 1 base of the junction unmatched. Per the germline V gene, CDR1 is LGHNA and CDR2 is YSLEER. The CDR3 sequence is 13 residues long. For the CDR3, the DNA is TGCGCCAGCAGCCAAGGGACTAGCGGAGAGCAGTTCTTC. Translation gives CASSQGTSGEQFF.

This clone occurred once. The chain uses TRBV5-4 and TRBJ2-5; possibly TRBD2 for D (5 bases). This CDR3 has 12 amino acids. CDR1 is SGHNT, CDR2 YYREEE, per germline (reference sequence). Between the trimmed V and J ends, which lost 4 bases and 1 base, there was a span of 5 bases. The CDR3 loop is CASSSGQETQYF. The CDR3 DNA is TGTGCCAGCAGCAGCGGCCAAGAGACCCAGTACTTC. Based on the CDR3 plus reference TRBV5-4 and TRBJ2-5, the full variable domain is ETGVTQSPTHLIKTRGQQVTLRCSSQSGHNTVSWYQQALGQGPQFIFQYYREEENGRGNFPPRFSGLQFPNYSSELNVNALELDDSALYLCASSSGQETQYFGPGTRLLVL.